The TCR beta chain described here comes from a study of T cell responses to AZD1222 COVID-19 vaccine. Worth noting for this clone: No antigen is known for it.

Repertoires were generated with immunoSEQ multiplex PCR, while TCRdb's copy carries only in-frame clones and drops some. Here the sample spans more than 110,000 clones, around nine tenths being singletons. Regarding the study as a whole: Reportedly, nearly half the spike-specific TCRs target unmutated variant regions. Donors, mostly white British, included more females; clonal diversity was possibly underestimated. The repertoires were collected only after the peak T cell response. Of the AZD1222 recipients, only 5 to 7 were seropositive at baseline.

Germline assignment: CDR1 MGHRA and CDR2 YSYEKL. This CDR3 comprises 16 residues. V lost 0 bases to trimming and J lost 8 bases, with 17 bases between them. Here the sequenced sample was peripheral blood, taken on day 0 of AZD1222 vaccination. The chain uses TRBV4-1 and TRBJ2-1; no firm D call. The sequence came from an adult in good health. Written as DNA, the CDR3 is TGCGCCAGCAGCCAAGATGACTCTATAACAACCGATGAGCAGTTCTTC. Residues: CASSQDDSITTDEQFF.